This is a list of T cell receptor beta chains from one sample in a study of T cells in Graves' hyperthyroidism and ophthalmopathy. TCRdb processed the multiplex PCR reads anew with MiXCR; each CDR3 protein has one entry. The sample holds a few hundred thousand distinct CDR3 sequences, 15% to 18% seen once. Sequencing was performed on blood. The receptors derive from a woman aged 25 to 39 with Graves' hyperthyroidism. CDR3s include the opening cysteine and the closing phenylalanine or tryptophan. Fields, in order: D gene, J gene, V gene, clone size, CDR3 DNA, CDR3 protein. A D gene is named only where the DNA matches it firmly. Rows give clone size only sometimes, using once, few, many, or a class for an expanded clone.

d_call: TRBD2
j_call: TRBJ2-1
v_call: TRBV20-1
clone_size: NA
cdr3_nt: TGCAGTGCTAGAGATCCGGGACTAGCGGCCCTAAGCTCCTACAATGAGCAGTTCTTC
cdr3_aa: CSARDPGLAALSSYNEQFF

d_call: TRBD2
j_call: TRBJ2-5
v_call: TRBV6-2/TRBV6-3
clone_size: NA
cdr3_nt: TGTGCCAGCAGTTACTCGAACTCGGGGGGAGAGACCCAGTACTTC
cdr3_aa: CASSYSNSGGETQYF

d_call: NA
j_call: TRBJ1-2
v_call: TRBV20-1
clone_size: few
cdr3_nt: TGCAGTGCAAGAGGGGTGGGCTATGGCTACACCTTC
cdr3_aa: CSARGVGYGYTF

d_call: NA
j_call: TRBJ2-4
v_call: TRBV3-1
clone_size: few
cdr3_nt: TGTGCCAGCAGCCAAGGTTATGAGATAGCCAAAAACATTCAGTACTTC
cdr3_aa: CASSQGYEIAKNIQYF

d_call: NA
j_call: TRBJ1-1
v_call: TRBV12-3/TRBV12-4
clone_size: many
cdr3_nt: TGTGCCAGCAGTTTAGGCCCTCAAGCTTTCTTT
cdr3_aa: CASSLGPQAFF

d_call: NA
j_call: TRBJ1-1
v_call: TRBV19
clone_size: once
cdr3_nt: TGTGCCAGTAGTATTTCAGGTGCTAACACTGAAGCTTTCTTT
cdr3_aa: CASSISGANTEAFF

d_call: NA
j_call: TRBJ1-5
v_call: TRBV18
clone_size: few
cdr3_nt: TGTGCCAGCTCACTTTCCTACCAACAGGGACAGCCCCAGCATTTT
cdr3_aa: CASSLSYQQGQPQHF

d_call: NA
j_call: TRBJ2-2
v_call: TRBV28
clone_size: NA
cdr3_nt: TGTGCCAGCAGTTTACAGGGGCAGGGGAACACCGGGGAGCTGTTTTTT
cdr3_aa: CASSLQGQGNTGELFF

d_call: NA
j_call: TRBJ2-7
v_call: TRBV7-9
clone_size: NA
cdr3_nt: TGTACCAGCAGCTTACGGTTCTACGAGCAGTACTTC
cdr3_aa: CTSSLRFYEQYF

d_call: TRBD1
j_call: TRBJ2-1
v_call: TRBV7-2
clone_size: many
cdr3_nt: TGTGCCAGCAGCTCGGACCGGGACAGGGGCTACAATGAGCAGTTCTTC
cdr3_aa: CASSSDRDRGYNEQFF

d_call: NA
j_call: TRBJ1-2
v_call: TRBV5-1
clone_size: NA
cdr3_nt: TGCGCCAGCAGCTTCGGTACTTTACAGGCATATGGCTACACCTTC
cdr3_aa: CASSFGTLQAYGYTF

d_call: NA
j_call: TRBJ2-1
v_call: TRBV7-6
clone_size: few
cdr3_nt: TGTGCCAGCAGCTTAAGGGTGTGGAATGAGCAGTTCTTC
cdr3_aa: CASSLRVWNEQFF

d_call: NA
j_call: TRBJ2-1
v_call: TRBV4-2
clone_size: NA
cdr3_nt: TGTGCCACCAGGGGTGGGTCCCATGAGCAGTTCTTC
cdr3_aa: CATRGGSHEQFF

d_call: TRBD1
j_call: TRBJ2-3
v_call: TRBV2
clone_size: NA
cdr3_nt: TGTGCCAGCAGTCCTGGGACAGGGGCTAACACAGATACGCAGTATTTT
cdr3_aa: CASSPGTGANTDTQYF

d_call: TRBD2
j_call: TRBJ2-1
v_call: TRBV9
clone_size: few
cdr3_nt: TGTGCCAGCAGTGGCGGGAGGACCTCCTACAATGAGCAGTTCTTC
cdr3_aa: CASSGGRTSYNEQFF

d_call: TRBD1
j_call: TRBJ2-2
v_call: TRBV20-1
clone_size: many
cdr3_nt: TGCAGTGCAAACCCGGCGTACAGGGGGAACACCGGGGAGCTGTTTTTT
cdr3_aa: CSANPAYRGNTGELFF

d_call: NA
j_call: TRBJ1-6
v_call: TRBV27
clone_size: NA
cdr3_nt: TGTGCCAGCAGTTTATCCCGACAGGCTTACTCACCCCTCCACTTT
cdr3_aa: CASSLSRQAYSPLHF

d_call: NA
j_call: TRBJ1-4
v_call: TRBV11-2
clone_size: many
cdr3_nt: TGTGCCAGCAGCCGGACAGCCGGACAAGGGGAACTGTTTTTT
cdr3_aa: CASSRTAGQGELFF

d_call: TRBD1
j_call: TRBJ2-1
v_call: TRBV18
clone_size: many
cdr3_nt: TGTGCCAGCTCACAGGACAGGGCCGGGAATGAGCAGTTCTTC
cdr3_aa: CASSQDRAGNEQFF

d_call: NA
j_call: TRBJ1-1
v_call: TRBV10-3
clone_size: many
cdr3_nt: TGTGCCATCAGTGAGGGGCCGAACACTGAAGCTTTCTTT
cdr3_aa: CAISEGPNTEAFF

d_call: NA
j_call: TRBJ2-1
v_call: TRBV7-2
clone_size: many
cdr3_nt: TGTGCCAGCAGCTTAAATGCTCAGTACAATGAGCAGTTCTTC
cdr3_aa: CASSLNAQYNEQFF

d_call: NA
j_call: TRBJ1-1
v_call: TRBV11-2
clone_size: many
cdr3_nt: TGTGCCAGCAAGGGAGGACAGCTCCTACTCTTT
cdr3_aa: CASKGGQLLLF

d_call: NA
j_call: TRBJ1-5
v_call: TRBV9
clone_size: few
cdr3_nt: TGTGCCAGCAGCGTAATGGCGGAACATCAGCCCCAGCATTTT
cdr3_aa: CASSVMAEHQPQHF

d_call: NA
j_call: TRBJ2-1
v_call: TRBV20-1
clone_size: many
cdr3_nt: TGCAGTGCTACAAGTAGCAGGAAAGCGAATGAGCAGTTCTTC
cdr3_aa: CSATSSRKANEQFF

d_call: NA
j_call: TRBJ2-7
v_call: TRBV11-2
clone_size: NA
cdr3_nt: TGTGCCAGCAGCTTGCGAGCCGGGGGCGTCTACGAGCAGTACTTC
cdr3_aa: CASSLRAGGVYEQYF

d_call: NA
j_call: TRBJ2-7
v_call: TRBV11-2
clone_size: NA
cdr3_nt: TGTGCCAGCAGCTTAGCGGGGGTAAGGCTTGTGTACGAGCAGTACTTC
cdr3_aa: CASSLAGVRLVYEQYF

d_call: NA
j_call: TRBJ2-1
v_call: TRBV7-8
clone_size: many
cdr3_nt: TGTGCCAGCAGCTCTGTAGCAAATGAGCAGTTCTTC
cdr3_aa: CASSSVANEQFF

d_call: NA
j_call: TRBJ2-2
v_call: TRBV15
clone_size: NA
cdr3_nt: TGTGCCACCAGCAGAGAAGAATCCGATACCGGGGAGCTGTTTTTT
cdr3_aa: CATSREESDTGELFF

d_call: NA
j_call: TRBJ2-7
v_call: TRBV20-1
clone_size: many
cdr3_nt: TGCAGTGCTAATTCCGCTAGTGGGTACGAGCAGTACTTC
cdr3_aa: CSANSASGYEQYF

d_call: NA
j_call: TRBJ2-2
v_call: TRBV12-5
clone_size: many
cdr3_nt: TGTGCTAGTGGTTTGGTACCCGGGAGTAACACCGGGGAGCTGTTTTTT
cdr3_aa: CASGLVPGSNTGELFF

d_call: NA
j_call: TRBJ1-1
v_call: TRBV5-1
clone_size: many
cdr3_nt: TGCGCCAGCAGCTTGGACGTGAACACTGAAGCTTTCTTT
cdr3_aa: CASSLDVNTEAFF

d_call: TRBD1
j_call: TRBJ2-5
v_call: TRBV7-9
clone_size: many
cdr3_nt: TGTGCCAGCAGCCAAACAGGGGGCAAGATTGAGACCCAGTACTTC
cdr3_aa: CASSQTGGKIETQYF

d_call: TRBD1
j_call: TRBJ2-2
v_call: TRBV19
clone_size: few
cdr3_nt: TGTGCCAGTAGTCCACAGGGGTTTACCGGGGAGCTGTTTTTT
cdr3_aa: CASSPQGFTGELFF

d_call: NA
j_call: TRBJ2-7
v_call: TRBV7-2
clone_size: many
cdr3_nt: TGTGCCAGCAGCTTGCGGACAGCCCGGTACGAGCAGTACTTC
cdr3_aa: CASSLRTARYEQYF

d_call: NA
j_call: TRBJ2-7
v_call: TRBV12-3/TRBV12-4
clone_size: NA
cdr3_nt: TGTGCCAGCAGAGGGGGAACAGGGAGCACCTACGAGCAGTACTTC
cdr3_aa: CASRGGTGSTYEQYF

d_call: NA
j_call: TRBJ1-5
v_call: TRBV2
clone_size: few
cdr3_nt: TGTGCCAGCAGTGAAGTAGGCTCCCCGGTTGGGCCCCAGCATTTT
cdr3_aa: CASSEVGSPVGPQHF

d_call: TRBD2
j_call: TRBJ2-2
v_call: TRBV9
clone_size: NA
cdr3_nt: TGTGCCAGCAGCACAAGGCCGGGGTCTAGCGGGAGAGGAACCGGGGAGCTGTTTTTT
cdr3_aa: CASSTRPGSSGRGTGELFF